This TCR beta chain was found in a study of CD8 T cells in Susac syndrome. Overall study results and limits: It was acknowledged by the study that relatively few individuals were included in its TCR sequencing and HLA analysis.

RNA in amounts of roughly 0.5 to 1 ug was reverse transcribed with random hexamers. The CDR3 of TCR beta was amplified by immunoSEQ multiplex PCR across 54 Vbeta and 13 Jbeta. One entry per CDR3 protein, called by TCRdb with MiXCR from the immunoSEQ multiplex PCR reads. This sample has nearly 200,000 distinct CDR3 sequences, with 90% to 95% found just once. Trimming took 0 bases from V and 5 from J, leaving 14 bases between them. Per germline, CDR1 KGHSH and CDR2 LQKENI. CDR3 length: 16 residues. In regard to this clonotype: Its target is unknown.

The clonotype comes from a human donor with multiple sclerosis. The chain combines TRBV18 with TRBJ2-1; D is possibly TRBD2 (6 bases). The sequencing sample was made of CD4+ T cells from PBMCs. CDR3 protein: CASSPPNLAHDNEQFF. In DNA form, the CDR3 reads TGTGCCAGCTCACCACCGAACCTAGCGCACGACAATGAGCAGTTCTTC. Supplemented by reference TRBV18 and TRBJ2-1, the full variable domain reads NAGVMQNPRHLVRRRGQEARLRCSPMKGHSHVYWYRQLPEEGLKFMVYLQKENIIDESGMPKERFSAEFPKEGPSILRIQQVVRGDSAAYFCASSPPNLAHDNEQFFGPGTRLTVL.